This record concerns one T cell receptor (beta chain) sequence. This sample is drawn from a study of blood T cell repertoires in COVID-19. Sequencing was performed with immunoSEQ multiplex PCR; in TCRdb, only in-frame clones are kept and a portion is missing. The repertoire consists of around 250,000 clones, with around 87% occurring once and the leading ten covering about 1.5%. V lost 0 bases and J 4 bases, leaving 7 bases between the germline ends. The length of the CDR3 is 14 residues. The germline V gene has CDR1 SEHNR and CDR2 FQNEAQ (reference sequence). This TCR was sampled from a woman in her 50s who had recovered from COVID-19. V is TRBV7-9 and J is TRBJ1-3, with D tentatively TRBD1 (5 bases). The sample taken for sequencing was PBMCs or T cells enriched from blood (not recorded which). The CDR3 nucleotides read TGTGCCAGCAGCTTAGCAGGGGCCGGAAACACCATATATTTT. It yields the protein CASSLAGAGNTIYF.